Following are 9 T cell receptor beta chains from one sample sequenced in a study of blood T cell repertoires in COVID-19. Profiling relied on immunoSEQ multiplex PCR, and the TCRdb table lists in-frame clones only, not all of them. The table records approximately 300,000 clones, 87% of them present only once. Sequenced: peripheral blood. All receptors come from a woman between 45 and 65 years old who had recovered from COVID-19.

The CDR3 coding sequence is TGTGCCAGCAGCCACTTACTAGCGGGGTCCTACGAGCAGTACTTC. Its translation: CASSHLLAGSYEQYF. This chain uses TRBV3-1 (or the pseudogene TRBV3-2) with TRBJ2-7, with 10 bases identical to TRBD2. The germline V gene encodes CDR1 LGHDT and CDR2 YNNKEL (reference sequence). The CDR3 totals 15 residues. With 3 bases clipped from V and 1 base from J, the junction kept 3 bases outside the gene matches.

The chain is built from TRBV4-3 and TRBJ2-1; the match to TRBD1 covers 9 bases. CDR3 length: 18 residues. CDR1 LGHNA and CDR2 YSLEER come from the germline V gene. V lost 0 bases, J lost 8 bases, and 14 bases stayed unmatched. The CDR3 DNA sequence: TGCGCCAGCAGCCAAGAAGTCTACTTTCCGGACAGGGGCGATGAGCAGTTCTTC. Its translation: CASSQEVYFPDRGDEQFF.

V gene TRBV27 combines with J gene TRBJ1-1; the match to TRBD1 covers 7 bases. Germline-derived CDR1 and CDR2 are MNHEY and SMNVEV (reference sequence). The junction had 6 bases not matched to a gene; V was cut back by 5 bases and J by 6 bases. This CDR3 spans 13 amino acids. Written as DNA, the CDR3 is TGTGCCAGCAGTCCACAGGGGTGGTCTGAAGCTTTCTTT. Protein product: CASSPQGWSEAFF.

The chain recombines TRBV6-2 or TRBV6-3 with TRBJ1-1, with 10 bases matching TRBD1. With 2 bases clipped from V and 0 bases from J, the junction kept 6 bases outside the gene matches. CDR1 and CDR2 from the germline V gene are MNHEY and SVGEGT. The CDR3 consists of 17 residues. The CDR3 DNA follows: TGTGCCAGCAGTTACCCTACTGGACAGGGGGTGAACACTGAAGCTTTCTTT. The encoded protein is CASSYPTGQGVNTEAFF.

The rearrangement uses TRBV19 and TRBJ1-2; 10 bases are shared with TRBD1. V trimming: 7 bases; J trimming: 3 bases; junction bases outside the gene matches: 5. This CDR3 contains 14 residues. Germline V gene lookup returns CDR1 LNHDA and CDR2 SQIVND (reference sequence). The DNA of the CDR3 is TGTGCCAGTACCTCAGGGACAGGGGACTATGGCTACACCTTC. It specifies CASTSGTGDYGYTF.

The chain employs TRBV21-1 and TRBJ2-3; TRBD2 was called by the table and not checked on the DNA. TRBV21-1 counts as a pseudogene. CDR3 length equals 17 residues. Here the CDR3 DNA reads TGTGCCAGCAGCAACCCTAGCGGGAGGGCCCGGGGAGATACGCAGTATTTT. This sequence encodes CASSNPSGRARGDTQYF.

The gene calls are TRBV6-2 or TRBV6-3 and TRBJ2-7; 8 positions agree with TRBD1. The CDR3 covers 13 residues. V lost 4 bases and J lost 2; bases outside the gene matches: 1. Germline CDR1 and CDR2: MNHEY and SVGEGT. This CDR3 reads CASSSRGPYEQYF. As DNA, the CDR3 is TGTGCCAGCAGTTCCAGGGGGCCCTACGAGCAGTACTTC.

This clone was observed a single time. This sequence joins TRBV5-6 and TRBJ1-1; TRBD1 aligns across 9 bases. Trimming took 4 bases from V and 0 from J; bases not matched to a gene: 4. CDR1 SGHDT and CDR2 YYEEEE come from the germline V gene. The CDR3 sequence is 15 residues long. Here the CDR3 reads CASSKQGALNTEAFF. The CDR3 DNA reads as TGTGCCAGCAGCAAACAGGGGGCCCTGAACACTGAAGCTTTCTTT.

This sequence joins TRBV19 and TRBJ2-7, with 8 nucleotides matching TRBD2. The CDR3 extends over 15 amino acids. From germline, CDR1 is LNHDA and CDR2 SQIVND (reference sequence). V shed 6 bases and J 0 bases; nucleotides not matched to a gene: 7. CDR3 protein: CASSGLAKSSYEQYF. The DNA for the CDR3 is TGTGCCAGTAGCGGACTAGCAAAAAGCTCCTACGAGCAGTACTTC.